Each of the 2 T cell receptor beta chains below was sequenced from the same sample in a study of shared clonotypes between healthy human individuals. The protocol was immunoSEQ multiplex PCR, while the TCRdb copy is restricted to in-frame clones and leaves out a portion. The table shows 800,000 to 950,000 clones, with just over 95% occurring only once. As defined, naive CD8 cells were CD45RO-negative and positively selected for CCR7, with terminally differentiated effector memory CD45RA+ cells excluded. The material sequenced was naive CD8+ T cells sorted from blood. These receptors came from a man aged 25-45 years in good health.

V usage is TRBV4-1 and J usage is TRBJ2-7, with D possibly TRBD1 on 5 matching bases. This CDR3 is 11 amino acids long. Between the trimmed V and J ends, which lost 8 bases and 4 bases, there was a span of 9 bases. CDR1 MGHRA and CDR2 YSYEKL come from the germline V gene. The CDR3 DNA follows: TGCGCCAGCGGTAAGGGGTACGAGCAGTACTTC. This sequence encodes CASGKGYEQYF.

V is TRBV9 and J is TRBJ1-2; D is ambiguous. The CDR3 has 10 amino acids. CDR1 is SGDLS, CDR2 YYNGEE, per germline. The germline V and J ends were trimmed by 5 bases and 8 bases, with 7 bases remaining between them. CDR3 nucleotides: TGTGCCAGCAGGGCAAAGGGCTACACCTTC. The encoded protein is CASRAKGYTF.